This T cell receptor beta chain emerged from a study of patients and donors after allogeneic stem cell transplantation. Germline V gene sequence: CDR1 SGHRS, CDR2 YFSETQ. The CDR3 runs to 16 residues. Trimming took 3 bases from V and 1 from J; bases not matched to a gene: 7. Each CDR3 protein is one row after TCRdb ran MiXCR on the RT-PCR reads. Of approximately 200,000 distinct CDR3 sequences listed, 35% to 45% are singletons. The receptor was isolated from a human donor who was either an allogeneic HSCT recipient or a stem cell or donor lymphocyte infusion donor (not recorded which). It is not recorded whose cells these are; they may come from a transplant donor. J is TRBJ1-1 and V is TRBV5-1; 9 bases line up with TRBD1. Material: blood, either unsorted or a sorted T cell fraction (not recorded which). The CDR3 DNA is TGCGCCAGCAGCTCCCAACCGGGACAGGGGAACACTGAAGCTTTCTTT. Protein product: CASSSQPGQGNTEAFF. Drawing the rest from reference TRBV5-1 and TRBJ1-1, the complete variable domain is KAGVTQTPRYLIKTRGQQVTLSCSPISGHRSVSWYQQTPGQGLQFLFEYFSETQRNKGNFPGRFSGRQFSNSRSEMNVSTLELGDSALYLCASSSQPGQGNTEAFFGQGTRLTVV.